The 10 T cell receptor beta chains below come from one sample, sequenced in a study of neoadjuvant anti-PD-1 for oral cavity cancer. Generated by immunoSEQ multiplex PCR, the TCRdb table keeps only in-frame clones and is missing some. The table records 50,000 to 65,000 clones, approximately 80% of them present only once. The material was PBMCs, obtained before nivolumab (anti-PD-1) treatment. Receptors originate from a person between 40 and 85 years old with oral cavity squamous cell carcinoma.

The gene calls are TRBV7-6 and TRBJ2-7; D may correspond to TRBD1 or TRBD2 (5 bases each). From germline, CDR1 is SGHVS and CDR2 FNYEAQ. Deletions cut 1 base from V and 7 bases from J, with 14 bases between. The CDR3 loop spans 14 amino acids. CDR3: CASSLGAGTGEQYF. CDR3 bases: TGTGCCAGCAGCTTAGGGGCAGGGACGGGGGAGCAGTACTTC.

This clone has a handful of counts. The chain joins TRBV14 to TRBJ2-7; 7 positions agree with TRBD2. CDR3 size: 19 residues. Trimming at V came to 1 base and at J to 0 bases, leaving 15 bases not matched to a gene. Germline V gene lookup returns CDR1 SGHDN and CDR2 FVKESK. The chain's CDR3 is CASSQGGLSAGSSSYEQYF. CDR3 sequence (DNA): TGTGCCAGCAGCCAAGGGGGACTATCAGCGGGCTCAAGCTCCTACGAGCAGTACTTC.

V gene TRBV5-1 combines with J gene TRBJ2-2, with 11 bases identical to TRBD2. CDR1 and CDR2 from the germline V gene are SGHRS and YFSETQ. The CDR3 is made up of 17 amino acids. V gave up 0 bases and J gave up 1 base; unmatched junction bases: 2. The CDR3 coding sequence is TGCGCCAGCAGCTTGGCTGGACTAGCGGGGAACACCGGGGAGCTGTTTTTT. Protein: CASSLAGLAGNTGELFF.

This clone was picked up a small number of times. Additional DNA sequences in this sample encode the identical CDR3. The chain employs TRBV6-4 and TRBJ1-6, with D hard to call. The CDR3 is 14 amino acids. Germline V gene data show CDR1 as MRHNA and CDR2 as SNTAGT. Trimming stripped 4 bases from V and 7 bases from J, with 11 bases between. Here the CDR3 reads CASSVSPGNSPLHF. DNA of the CDR3: TGTGCCAGCAGTGTAAGCCCGGGGAATTCACCCCTCCACTTT.

This rearrangement joins TRBV2 to TRBJ1-1, with D perhaps matching TRBD1 (6 bases). The CDR3 length is 14 residues. CDR1 SNHLY and CDR2 FYNNEI come from the germline V gene. V was cut by 7 bases and J by 1 base, with 13 bases left in between. The CDR3 spells CASIKAGANTEAFF. The DNA for the CDR3 is TGTGCCAGCATTAAGGCAGGGGCGAACACTGAAGCTTTCTTT. Based on the CDR3 plus reference TRBV2 and TRBJ1-1, the full variable domain is EPEVTQTPSHQVTQMGQEVILRCVPISNHLYFYWYRQILGQKVEFLVSFYNNEISEKSEIFDDQFSVERPDGSNFTLKIRSTKLEDSAMYFCASIKAGANTEAFFGQGTRLTVV.

This chain connects TRBV7-9 to TRBJ2-7, with D perhaps being TRBD1 or TRBD2 (5 bases each). The V end was cut by 5 bases, the J end by 2 bases, with 13 bases between. The germline CDR1 and CDR2 sequences are SEHNR and FQNEAQ (reference sequence). The CDR3 consists of 14 residues. In nucleotides, the CDR3 is TGTGCCAGCAGCCTATGGGACGGAACCTACGAGCAGTACTTC. Protein sequence: CASSLWDGTYEQYF.

The chain carries TRBV5-6 and TRBJ1-1; D is possibly TRBD1 (5 bases). Germline V CDR1 and CDR2: SGHDT, YYEEEE. The CDR3 totals 16 residues. V lost 0 bases to trimming and J lost 4 bases, with 16 bases between them. The CDR3 DNA sequence: TGTGCCAGCAGCTTGGAAGGGGTCAGGGTTGGCACTGAAGCTTTCTTT. Translated, it gives CASSLEGVRVGTEAFF.

J is TRBJ1-5 and V is TRBV29-1; D not resolved. CDR1 is SQVTM and CDR2 is ANQGSEA in the germline V gene. This CDR3 spans 12 amino acids. The V gene lost 4 bases and the J gene lost 3 bases, with 7 bases spanning the gap. The CDR3 loop reads CSVGGYNQPQHF. The CDR3 DNA reads as TGCAGCGTTGGGGGATACAATCAGCCCCAGCATTTT.

The CDR3 DNA reads as TGTGCCAGCAGCCTGACTAGTAGGGTTGGGGAGCTGTTTTTT. Amino acids: CASSLTSRVGELFF. This sequence joins TRBV11-2 and TRBJ2-2; maybe TRBD2 (6 bases). Trimming shortened V by 5 bases and J by 8 bases, and 15 bases separated the two germline ends. CDR1 and CDR2 (germline): SGHAT, FQNNGV. The CDR3 spans 14 residues.

The sample holds a few counts of this clone. The rearrangement links TRBV4-1 to TRBJ1-1; D unresolved. Germline V gene data show CDR1 as MGHRA and CDR2 as YSYEKL. The CDR3 consists of 12 residues. Trimming removed 3 bases from V and 6 bases from J, with 8 bases in between. CDR3 nucleotide sequence: TGCGCCAGCAGCCATCTGGGCGCTGAAGCTTTCTTT. Protein product: CASSHLGAEAFF.